This passage covers 22 T cell receptor beta chains from one sample sequenced in a study of cytomegalovirus exposure and HLA in healthy donors. Profiling relied on immunoSEQ multiplex PCR, and the TCRdb table lists in-frame clones only, not all of them. The profile shows about 73,000 clones, roughly 90% of them singletons. Sequencing was carried out using PBMCs. These receptors originate from a woman younger than 35 in good health and CMV-seropositive.

The table lists this clone with a count of one. V and J are TRBV6-5 and TRBJ2-3, with TRBD2 matching over 8 bases. In germline, CDR1 is MNHEY, CDR2 SVGAGI. There are 14 residues in the CDR3. Unmatched junction bases numbered 4, after V lost 6 bases and J lost 2 bases. The CDR3, as DNA: TGTGCCAGCAGACTAGCGGTCTACACAGATACGCAGTATTTT. Amino acid sequence: CASRLAVYTDTQYF.

The chain has TRBV9 and TRBJ2-7; 7 bases map to TRBD2. In germline, CDR1 is SGDLS, CDR2 YYNGEE. With 0 bases clipped from V and 5 bases from J, the junction kept 8 bases outside the gene matches. CDR3 size: 15 residues. CDR3 nucleotides: TGTGCCAGCAGCGTAGGTGGGAGGGGCGGCAACGAGCAGTACTTC. Translated: CASSVGGRGGNEQYF. The whole variable domain, remainder taken from reference TRBV9 and TRBJ2-7, is DSGVTQTPKHLITATGQRVTLRCSPRSGDLSVYWYQQSLDQGLQFLIQYYNGEERAKGNILERFSAQQFPDLHSELNLSSLELGDSALYFCASSVGGRGGNEQYFGPGTRLTVT.

The chain joins TRBV7-9 to TRBJ1-5; the match to TRBD1 covers 7 bases. This CDR3 spans 16 amino acids. The germline CDR1 and CDR2 sequences are SEHNR and FQNEAQ (reference sequence). J was trimmed by 7 bases and V by 1 base; bases with no gene match: 10. The CDR3 coding sequence is TGTGCCAGCAGCTTAGGGACAGGACCCCTTCGCCAGCCCCAGCATTTT. It yields the protein CASSLGTGPLRQPQHF. The full variable domain, with the rest looked up from reference TRBV7-9 and TRBJ1-5, is DTGVSQNPRHKITKRGQNVTFRCDPISEHNRLYWYRQTLGQGPEFLTYFQNEAQLEKSRLLSDRFSAERPKGSFSTLEIQRTEQGDSAMYLCASSLGTGPLRQPQHFGDGTRLSIL.

V is TRBV19 and J is TRBJ2-7; TRBD2 aligns across 7 bases. This CDR3 region has 17 residues. Germline CDR1 is LNHDA and CDR2 is SQIVND (reference sequence). V gave up 3 bases and J gave up 0 bases; unmatched junction bases: 11. The CDR3 loop is CASSISSGGLSSYEQYF. The DNA for the CDR3 is TGTGCCAGTAGTATTTCTTCCGGGGGGTTGAGCTCCTACGAGCAGTACTTC. Full variable domain (outside the CDR3, taken from reference TRBV19 and TRBJ2-7): DGGITQSPKYLFRKEGQNVTLSCEQNLNHDAMYWYRQDPGQGLRLIYYSQIVNDFQKGDIAEGYSVSREKKESFPLTVTSAQKNPTAFYLCASSISSGGLSSYEQYFGPGTRLTVT.

The chain joins TRBV4-1 to TRBJ1-5; 7 bases match TRBD1. This CDR3 comprises 15 residues. The germline gives CDR1 MGHRA, CDR2 YSYEKL. Unmatched junction bases numbered 5, after V lost 4 bases and J lost 2 bases. DNA for the CDR3: TGCGCCAGCAGCCCCTTAACAGGGGGCAATCAGCCCCAGCATTTT. It specifies CASSPLTGGNQPQHF.

This chain joins TRBV28 and TRBJ1-5, with D possibly TRBD1 on 5 matching bases. Trimming removed 8 bases from V and 1 base from J, with 27 bases in between. The germline V gene encodes CDR1 MDHEN and CDR2 SYDVKM. The CDR3 is 19 amino acids. The CDR3 nucleotides read TGTGCCAGCCCACCATCAGGCGGGGGGGAGATATCGAGCAATCAGCCCCAGCATTTT. Amino acids: CASPPSGGGEISSNQPQHF.

The chain has TRBV6-5 and TRBJ2-5, with no clear D. V lost 0 bases and J 8 bases, leaving 7 bases between the germline ends. The CDR3 totals 12 residues. Germline V gene data show CDR1 as MNHEY and CDR2 as SVGAGI. The CDR3 nucleotides read TGTGCCAGCAGTTACTCACTGACAACCCAGTACTTC. Protein sequence: CASSYSLTTQYF.

The CDR3, as DNA: TGTGCCAGCAGTCCCCCGGGACAAGTGTATGGCTACACCTTC. Its translation is CASSPPGQVYGYTF. The rearrangement links TRBV7-9 to TRBJ1-2, with D possibly matching TRBD1 (6 bases). Germline V CDR1 and CDR2: SEHNR, FQNEAQ (reference sequence). The CDR3 length is 14 residues. V lost 6 bases and J lost 5, with 16 bases in between.

This chain joins TRBV9 and TRBJ2-3; 7 nucleotides line up with TRBD1. The CDR3 runs to 14 residues. With V trimmed by 7 bases and J by 6 bases, 11 bases remained unmatched. From germline, CDR1 is SGDLS and CDR2 YYNGEE. The CDR3 region is CASGRDSSWDTQYF. CDR3 nucleotide sequence: TGTGCCAGCGGCCGGGACAGTTCATGGGATACGCAGTATTTT. Supplemented by reference TRBV9 and TRBJ2-3, the full variable domain reads DSGVTQTPKHLITATGQRVTLRCSPRSGDLSVYWYQQSLDQGLQFLIQYYNGEERAKGNILERFSAQQFPDLHSELNLSSLELGDSALYFCASGRDSSWDTQYFGPGTRLTVL.

J is TRBJ2-7 and V is TRBV13, with 9 bases matching TRBD2. Trimming took 4 bases from V and 1 from J; bases not matched to a gene: 8. Looked up from germline, CDR1 is PRHDT and CDR2 is FYEKMQ (reference sequence). The CDR3 spans 16 residues. This CDR3 reads CASSSSGSGRSYEQYF. The CDR3 nucleotides are TGTGCCAGCAGCTCCTCCGGGAGCGGGAGGTCCTACGAGCAGTACTTC.

The CDR3 region is CASSPDPDRARTGELFF. The CDR3 DNA reads TGTGCCAGCAGCCCGGACCCGGACAGGGCGCGCACCGGGGAGCTGTTTTTT. The genes are TRBV11-2 and TRBJ2-2; the match to TRBD1 covers 8 bases. Germline assignment: CDR1 SGHAT and CDR2 FQNNGV. CDR3 length: 17 residues. V dropped 5 bases and J dropped 4; count of bases not matched to a gene: 12.

V and J are TRBV30 and TRBJ1-3, with D unclear. The V end lost 0 bases, the J end lost 5 bases, and 11 bases lay between the germline ends. Germline CDR1 GTSNPN, CDR2 SVGIG (reference sequence). This CDR3 contains 14 residues. The CDR3 protein is CAWSVRRGRNTIYF. The CDR3, as DNA: TGTGCCTGGAGTGTTAGGCGAGGTAGAAACACCATATATTTT. Full variable domain (missing parts from reference TRBV30 and TRBJ1-3): SQTIHQWPATLVQPVGSPLSLECTVEGTSNPNLYWYRQAAGRGLQLLFYSVGIGQISSEVPQNLSASRPQDRQFILSSKKLLLSDSGFYLCAWSVRRGRNTIYFGEGSWLTVV.

The chain combines TRBV5-4 with TRBJ1-3; D gene ambiguous. The CDR3 extends over 14 amino acids. The germline V gene has CDR1 SGHNT and CDR2 YYREEE (reference sequence). Trimming left V 0 bases short and J 5 bases short, with 9 bases between. CDR3 loop: CASSLGRERNTIYF. The CDR3 region has the DNA TGTGCCAGCAGCTTGGGGAGGGAACGAAACACCATATATTTT.

The chain couples TRBV18 to TRBJ1-1; TRBD1 is a possible D gene (6 bases). Germline-derived CDR1 and CDR2 are KGHSH and LQKENI. CDR3 size: 13 residues. Trimming took off 3 bases at V and 5 bases at J, with 10 bases between the two ends. The CDR3 protein is CASSPSQGTEAFF. CDR3 nucleotide sequence: TGTGCCAGCTCACCCTCACAGGGAACTGAAGCTTTCTTT.

The genes are TRBV11-2 and TRBJ2-5; 7 nucleotides line up with TRBD1. Matching the DNA end better, TRBJ2-7 makes the J call doubtful. The CDR3 is made up of 13 amino acids. The V gene's germline CDR1 is SGHAT and CDR2 FQNNGV. This CDR3 is CASSATGPYEQYF. In DNA form, the CDR3 reads TGTGCCAGCAGCGCGACAGGGCCCTACGAGCAGTACTTC.

The chain uses TRBV19 and TRBJ2-7; D possibly corresponds to TRBD1 (7 bases). V was shortened by 4 bases and J by 6 bases, with 19 bases between the two germline ends. CDR1 is LNHDA, CDR2 SQIVND, per germline (reference sequence). The CDR3 totals 15 residues. The CDR3 DNA is TGTGCCAGTAGTAATCGGAGGGGGCGCTTCCTCGAGCAGTACTTC. It translates to CASSNRRGRFLEQYF. Full variable domain (rest looked up from reference TRBV19 and TRBJ2-7): DGGITQSPKYLFRKEGQNVTLSCEQNLNHDAMYWYRQDPGQGLRLIYYSQIVNDFQKGDIAEGYSVSREKKESFPLTVTSAQKNPTAFYLCASSNRRGRFLEQYFGPGTRLTVT.

This clone was found once. V usage is TRBV7-8 and J usage is TRBJ1-1, with 7 bases lining up with TRBD1. The junction had 10 bases not matched to a gene; V was cut back by 6 bases and J by 0 bases. This CDR3 is 16 amino acids long. The germline gives CDR1 SGHVS, CDR2 FQNEAQ. The CDR3, as DNA: TGTGCCAGCAGAATCTACCGACAGGGATTGAACACTGAAGCTTTCTTT. It translates to CASRIYRQGLNTEAFF.

The CDR3 region is CASSLGGRGQGGYTF. The CDR3 DNA sequence: TGTGCCAGCAGTTTAGGAGGCAGGGGGCAGGGCGGCTACACCTTC. The chain couples TRBV28 to TRBJ1-2; TRBD1 matches at 8 bases. Unmatched junction bases numbered 10, after V lost 2 bases and J lost 8 bases. Germline V CDR1 and CDR2: MDHEN, SYDVKM. The length of the CDR3 is 15 residues.

The chain employs TRBV4-1 and TRBJ1-5; D is possibly TRBD1 (6 bases). CDR3 length equals 15 residues. V lost 4 bases and J lost 6, with 16 bases in between. CDR1 is MGHRA, CDR2 YSYEKL, per germline. CDR3: CASSRTGNAIQPQHF. Here the CDR3 DNA reads TGCGCCAGCAGCCGTACAGGGAACGCAATTCAGCCCCAGCATTTT.

The chain combines TRBV6-5 with TRBJ2-7; the match to TRBD1 covers 7 bases. J was trimmed by 5 bases and V by 0 bases; bases with no gene match: 4. In germline, CDR1 is MNHEY, CDR2 SVGAGI. CDR3 length: 14 residues. The CDR3 region is CASSYSRGRHEQYF. CDR3 coding DNA: TGTGCCAGCAGTTACTCAAGGGGGCGGCACGAGCAGTACTTC.

Remarks on this clone: One end of the junction fails to match germline, which may point to a read error. This chain joins TRBV7-7 and TRBJ2-7; 7 bases align to TRBD1. There are 13 residues in the CDR3. Germline CDR1 and CDR2: SSHAT and FNYEAQ (reference sequence). CDR3 sequence: CASSLGGQSEQYF. The CDR3 region has the DNA TGTGCTAGCAGCTTAGGGGGACAGAGCGAGCAGTACTTC.

This chain connects TRBV7-9 to TRBJ1-1, with D maybe TRBD1 (6 bases). V was trimmed by 5 bases and J by 0 bases, leaving 16 bases between them. Germline-derived CDR1 and CDR2 are SEHNR and FQNEAQ (reference sequence). This CDR3 has 16 residues. CDR3 sequence: CASSPIGGHMNTEAFF. CDR3 DNA sequence: TGTGCCAGCAGCCCAATCGGGGGGCACATGAACACTGAAGCTTTCTTT.